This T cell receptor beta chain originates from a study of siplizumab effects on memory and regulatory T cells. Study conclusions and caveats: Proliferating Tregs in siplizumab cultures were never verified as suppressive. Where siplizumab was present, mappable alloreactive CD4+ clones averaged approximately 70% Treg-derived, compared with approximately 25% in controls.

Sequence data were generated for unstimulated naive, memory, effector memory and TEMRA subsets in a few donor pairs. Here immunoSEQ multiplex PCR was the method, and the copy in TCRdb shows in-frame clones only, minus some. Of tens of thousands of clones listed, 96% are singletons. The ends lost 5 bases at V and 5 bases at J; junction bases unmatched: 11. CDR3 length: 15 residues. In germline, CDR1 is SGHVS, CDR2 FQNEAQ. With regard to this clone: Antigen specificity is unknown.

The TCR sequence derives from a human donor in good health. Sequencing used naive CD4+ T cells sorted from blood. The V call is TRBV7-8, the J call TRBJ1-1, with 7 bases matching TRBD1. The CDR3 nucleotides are TGTGCCAGCAGCGCACGGGGACAGTCCTGGACTGAAGCTTTCTTT. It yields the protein CASSARGQSWTEAFF.